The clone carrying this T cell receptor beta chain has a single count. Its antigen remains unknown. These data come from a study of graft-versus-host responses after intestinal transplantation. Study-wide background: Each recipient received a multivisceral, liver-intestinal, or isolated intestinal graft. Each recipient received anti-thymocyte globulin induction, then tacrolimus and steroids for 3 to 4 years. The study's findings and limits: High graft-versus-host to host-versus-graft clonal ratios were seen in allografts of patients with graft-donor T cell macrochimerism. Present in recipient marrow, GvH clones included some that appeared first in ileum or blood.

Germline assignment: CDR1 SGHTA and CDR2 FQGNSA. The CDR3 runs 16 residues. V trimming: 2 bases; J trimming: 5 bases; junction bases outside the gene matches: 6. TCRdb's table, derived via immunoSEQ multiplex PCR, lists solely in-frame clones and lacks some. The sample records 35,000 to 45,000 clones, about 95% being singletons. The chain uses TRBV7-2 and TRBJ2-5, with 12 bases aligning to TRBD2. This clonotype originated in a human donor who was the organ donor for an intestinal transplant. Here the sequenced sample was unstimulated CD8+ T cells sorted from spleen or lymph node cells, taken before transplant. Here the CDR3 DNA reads TGTGCCAGCAGCTTATCTAGCGGGGGGGCATGGGAGACCCAGTACTTC. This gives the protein CASSLSSGGAWETQYF.